A selection of T cell receptor beta chains follows, all from one sample in a study of shared clonotypes between healthy human individuals. The method was immunoSEQ multiplex PCR; TCRdb's version includes in-frame clones alone and lacks a portion of them. Among millions of clones listed, around nine tenths were seen once. Sequenced input: naive CD4+ T cells sorted from blood. Receptor source: a young man in good health. Each CDR3 is given with its conserved first and last residue. D genes are given only for firm matches. Clone sizes are given selectively: once, few, many, or a class where the clone is expanded.

abundance	v_gene	d_gene	j_gene	CDR3nt	CDR3aa
-	TRBV5-1	-	TRBJ1-6	TGCGCCAGCAGCTTGGAACCACAGGGCGGGAATTCACCCCTCCACTTT	CASSLEPQGGNSPLHF
-	TRBV10-3	-	TRBJ1-5	TGTGCCATCAGTGAGGCGACAGTTGGGGATCAGCCCCAGCATTTT	CAISEATVGDQPQHF
-	TRBV18	-	TRBJ1-1	TGTGCCAGCTCACCAGCGCAGATTCTCCTGAACACTGAAGCTTTCTTT	CASSPAQILLNTEAFF
-	TRBV21-1	-	TRBJ2-6	TGTGCCAGCAGCGACCGAGGACGGGGCAGCTCTGGGGCCAACGTCCTGACTTTC	CASSDRGRGSSGANVLTF
-	TRBV27	TRBD1	TRBJ2-7	TGTGCCAGCAGTTACAGGGGTTTCTACGAGCAGTACTTC	CASSYRGFYEQYF
-	TRBV23-1	-	TRBJ1-2	TGCGCCAGCAGTCATCCCAGTATCGGCTACACCTTC	CASSHPSIGYTF
-	TRBV7-2	-	TRBJ2-5	TGTGCCAGCAGCTTCCGGAGGGACCAAGAGACCCAGTACTTC	CASSFRRDQETQYF
-	TRBV5-1	-	TRBJ2-7	TGCGCCAGCAGCTTGGTAGGCAGCAGCCCCTACGAGCAGTACTTC	CASSLVGSSPYEQYF
-	TRBV6-5	-	TRBJ1-4	TGTGCCAGCAGCCGCCAAGAAAAACTGTTTTTT	CASSRQEKLFF
once	TRBV7-8	TRBD1	TRBJ2-7	TGTGCCAGCAGCTCATCCCTACCGGGACAGGGTTTAAAGCAGTACTTC	CASSSSLPGQGLKQYF
-	TRBV6-5	-	TRBJ2-7	TGTGCCAGCAGGGGGACCCTACGCAGGGACGAGCAGTACTTC	CASRGTLRRDEQYF
once	TRBV5-1	TRBD1	TRBJ2-1	TGCGCCAGCAGCGAGGACAGGGGCGATGAGCAGTTCTTC	CASSEDRGDEQFF
-	TRBV5-1	-	TRBJ2-5	TGCGCCAGCAGCTTCCTAGCGCACCAAGAGACCCAGTACTTC	CASSFLAHQETQYF
-	TRBV7-9	TRBD1	TRBJ2-3	TGTGCCAGCAGCGCCGACAGGGCAGGGACAGATACGCAGTATTTT	CASSADRAGTDTQYF
-	TRBV2	TRBD1	TRBJ1-6	TGTGCCAGCACGAATCGAAACGGGACAGACTTT	CASTNRNGTDF